Listed here are 16 T cell receptor beta chains from one sample, sequenced in a study of a mutant IDH1 vaccine in newly diagnosed glioma (dated by TCRdb to the early 2020s). What the time point label conveys for this sample: week 11, during vaccination. Each vaccine dose, consisting of 300 ug of a 20-mer mutant IDH1 peptide in Montanide, was administered subcutaneously with topical imiquimod. Their antigen targets remain unknown. Library prep was done by the immunoSEQ multiplex PCR assay. The clones in this table, taken by TCRdb from immuneACCESS, are in-frame only. Not every clone is retained; where verified, under half of the shortfall comes from an unresolved V gene, and the cause of the rest is unknown. The sample has roughly 48,000 clones on record, 91% of them singletons. Over 2% of the sample rests with the top ten. Here the sequenced sample was PBMCs, taken from a glioma patient whose treatment included an IDH1 peptide vaccine. Every receptor here comes from a middle-aged man with glioma.

The rearrangement uses TRBV30 and TRBJ1-2, with 7 bases that match TRBD1. In germline, CDR1 is GTSNPN, CDR2 SVGIG (reference sequence). The V segment lost 2 bases and the J segment 6 bases; nucleotides outside the gene matches: 9. This CDR3 comprises 14 residues. The CDR3 DNA reads TGTGCCTGGAGTCTACAGGGGAGAGTTGATGGCTACACCTTC. Translated: CAWSLQGRVDGYTF. Complete variable domain (other parts from reference TRBV30 and TRBJ1-2): SQTIHQWPATLVQPVGSPLSLECTVEGTSNPNLYWYRQAAGRGLQLLFYSVGIGQISSEVPQNLSASRPQDRQFILSSKKLLLSDSGFYLCAWSLQGRVDGYTFGSGTRLTVV.

The rearrangement uses TRBV6-6 and TRBJ2-5; the match to TRBD1 covers 10 bases. Near its end, the DNA agrees better with TRBJ2-7, so the J call may be wrong. The CDR3 runs 15 residues. CDR1 and CDR2 (germline): MNHNY, SVGAGI (reference sequence). The CDR3 loop reads CASSYPRDRGTEQYF. CDR3 sequence (DNA): TGTGCCAGCAGTTACCCCCGGGACAGGGGTACCGAGCAGTACTTC.

The chain employs TRBV30 and TRBJ2-7; 10 nucleotides align to TRBD1. The CDR3 loop spans 14 amino acids. V was clipped by 3 bases and J by 6 bases; unmatched bases: 8. Germline V gives CDR1 GTSNPN, CDR2 SVGIG (reference sequence). CDR3 amino acids: CAWSPGQGLGEQYF. The CDR3 DNA reads TGTGCCTGGAGCCCGGGACAGGGGCTTGGCGAGCAGTACTTC.

The chain carries TRBV2 and TRBJ2-4; D gene uncertain. The CDR3 covers 16 residues. Trimming pared 2 bases from V and 1 base from J, leaving 12 bases between. Germline CDR1 reads SNHLY; CDR2 reads FYNNEI. The CDR3 region is CASSESLGLAKNIQYF. CDR3 coding DNA: TGTGCCAGCAGTGAATCTTTAGGGCTTGCCAAAAACATTCAGTACTTC.

J is TRBJ1-2 and V is TRBV19; D uncertain. V was trimmed by 6 bases and J by 10 bases, leaving 15 bases between them. This CDR3 has 12 amino acids. In germline, CDR1 is LNHDA, CDR2 SQIVND (reference sequence). As DNA, the CDR3 is TGTGCCAGTAGAGAAAGACCCTGGGACTACACCTTC. It translates to CASRERPWDYTF.

This chain joins TRBV10-3 and TRBJ2-2; D may match TRBD1 or TRBD2 (5 bases each). CDR3 length: 14 residues. Between the trimmed V and J ends, which lost 4 bases and 4 bases, there was a span of 10 bases. CDR1 ENHRY and CDR2 SYGVKD come from the germline V gene. This CDR3 is CAISARESTGELFF. CDR3 nucleotides: TGTGCCATCAGTGCCAGGGAGAGCACCGGGGAGCTGTTTTTT.

V usage is TRBV5-6 and J usage is TRBJ2-3; possibly TRBD2 for D (6 bases). The V and J ends lost 2 bases and 2 bases respectively, with 15 bases between them. The CDR3 has 16 residues. CDR1 is SGHDT, CDR2 YYEEEE, per germline. CDR3 bases: TGTGCCAGCAGCTTTAGATTAGCGGCCTTCACAGATACGCAGTATTTT. Its protein is CASSFRLAAFTDTQYF.

This rearrangement joins TRBV15 to TRBJ1-4; D uncertain. The V and J ends lost 6 bases and 8 bases respectively, with 28 bases between them. This CDR3 region has 18 residues. Germline V gives CDR1 LNHNV, CDR2 YYDKDF (reference sequence). The CDR3 is CATRAGRTLDVSWEKLFF. The CDR3 nucleotides are TGTGCCACCAGAGCAGGACGGACCCTCGACGTTTCTTGGGAAAAACTGTTTTTT.

V and J are TRBV5-1 and TRBJ1-6; 8 bases fit TRBD1. The germline CDR1 and CDR2 sequences are SGHRS and YFSETQ. This CDR3 spans 20 amino acids. V gave up 2 bases and J gave up 0 bases; unmatched junction bases: 13. The CDR3 reads CASSFGQGVHVTSYNSPLHF. DNA for the CDR3: TGCGCCAGCAGCTTCGGACAGGGAGTCCATGTTACCTCCTATAATTCACCCCTCCACTTT.

V usage is TRBV19 and J usage is TRBJ2-2, with a tentative D call TRBD2 (6 bases). V was cut by 7 bases and J by 6 bases, with 15 bases left in between. The CDR3 runs to 14 residues. From germline, CDR1 is LNHDA and CDR2 SQIVND (reference sequence). The CDR3 DNA reads TGTGCCAGTACCATGACTAGTTCGGCCGGGGAGCTGTTTTTT. Its protein product is CASTMTSSAGELFF. Full variable domain (missing parts from reference TRBV19 and TRBJ2-2): DGGITQSPKYLFRKEGQNVTLSCEQNLNHDAMYWYRQDPGQGLRLIYYSQIVNDFQKGDIAEGYSVSREKKESFPLTVTSAQKNPTAFYLCASTMTSSAGELFFGEGSRLTVL.

This chain links TRBV16 with TRBJ1-1; TRBD1 is a possible D gene (5 bases). V gave up 0 bases and J gave up 10 bases, with 6 bases separating them. CDR1 KGHSY and CDR2 FQNENV come from the germline V gene. The CDR3 consists of 11 residues. The CDR3: CASSQSGLAFF. As DNA, the CDR3 is TGTGCCAGCAGCCAATCGGGACTAGCTTTCTTT.

The chain couples TRBV5-4 to TRBJ2-7; 9 bases line up with TRBD1. Looked up from germline, CDR1 is SGHNT and CDR2 is YYREEE (reference sequence). The CDR3 is 12 amino acids. V was clipped by 7 bases and J by 6 bases; unmatched bases: 5. CDR3 sequence (DNA): TGTGCCAGCGGGGACAGGGTCGCCGAGCAGTACTTC. Translating it yields CASGDRVAEQYF.

This chain links TRBV5-8 with TRBJ1-4, with 9 positions matching TRBD1. CDR1 is SGHTS, CDR2 YDEGEE, per germline. Unmatched junction bases numbered 12, after V lost 4 bases and J lost 8 bases. The CDR3 covers 16 residues. The CDR3 DNA follows: TGTGCCAGCAGCCGAGGACAGGGGATCATCTGGGAAAAACTGTTTTTT. Translating gives CASSRGQGIIWEKLFF.

The DNA for the CDR3 is TGTGCCAGCTCACCCACGCAGGGGGTTCGGGAAGCTTTCTTT. Its protein is CASSPTQGVREAFF. V is TRBV18 and J is TRBJ1-1; TRBD1 matches at 7 bases. The germline V gene has CDR1 KGHSH and CDR2 LQKENI. The CDR3 consists of 14 residues. Trimming took 3 bases from V and 8 from J; bases not matched to a gene: 9.

CDR3 DNA: TGTGCCAGCAGCGTAGGCGGGGTGAACACTGAAGCTTTCTTT. As protein: CASSVGGVNTEAFF. The J gene is TRBJ1-1, the V gene TRBV9; no clear D gene. Germline assignment: CDR1 SGDLS and CDR2 YYNGEE. The germline V and J ends were trimmed by 0 bases and 0 bases, with 6 bases remaining between them. The CDR3 length is 14 residues. The whole variable domain, remainder taken from reference TRBV9 and TRBJ1-1, is DSGVTQTPKHLITATGQRVTLRCSPRSGDLSVYWYQQSLDQGLQFLIQYYNGEERAKGNILERFSAQQFPDLHSELNLSSLELGDSALYFCASSVGGVNTEAFFGQGTRLTVV.

The gene calls are TRBV9 and TRBJ2-3, with 8 bases aligning to TRBD1. Germline CDR1 and CDR2: SGDLS and YYNGEE. V gave up 3 bases and J gave up 4 bases; unmatched junction bases: 10. The CDR3 runs to 16 residues. The CDR3 DNA sequence: TGTGCCAGCAGCGCGCGGACAGGGTTAATTTCAGATACGCAGTATTTT. Translating it yields CASSARTGLISDTQYF.